This is a list of T cell receptor beta chains from one sample in a study of cytomegalovirus exposure and HLA in healthy donors. Assay used: immunoSEQ multiplex PCR; TCRdb lists only in-frame clones, some missing. Seen here are 95,000 to 100,000 clones, about 80% observed once, and the top ten hold about 4.3%. The sample comprised PBMCs. These receptors were collected from a man in his forties in good health and CMV-seronegative. Each CDR3 is given with its conserved first and last residue. A D gene is named only where the DNA matches it firmly. Some rows mark clone size as missing; the rest say once, few, many or name a class of expanded clone.

V gene: TRBV9
clone size: -
D gene: -
J gene: TRBJ1-3
CDR3 protein: CASSRGENSGNTIYF
CDR3 DNA: TGTGCCAGCAGCCGGGGGGAGAACTCTGGAAACACCATATATTTT

V gene: TRBV6-5
clone size: -
D gene: TRBD1
J gene: TRBJ1-3
CDR3 protein: CASSRDSISGNTIYF
CDR3 DNA: TGTGCCAGCAGCCGGGACAGCATCTCTGGAAACACCATATATTTT

V gene: TRBV6-6
clone size: -
D gene: TRBD1
J gene: TRBJ1-1
CDR3 protein: CASQGDTEAFF
CDR3 DNA: TGTGCCAGCCAGGGGGACACTGAAGCTTTCTTT

V gene: TRBV9
clone size: -
D gene: -
J gene: TRBJ2-1
CDR3 protein: CASSVAPSTSQQFF
CDR3 DNA: TGTGCCAGCAGCGTGGCCCCTTCGACATCTCAGCAGTTCTTC

V gene: TRBV2
clone size: -
D gene: TRBD1
J gene: TRBJ2-2
CDR3 protein: CASSFRGLGGELFF
CDR3 DNA: TGTGCCAGCAGTTTCAGGGGGCTGGGCGGGGAGCTGTTTTTT

V gene: TRBV9
clone size: -
D gene: -
J gene: TRBJ2-3
CDR3 protein: CASSVEGGTDTQYF
CDR3 DNA: TGTGCCAGCAGCGTAGAGGGGGGCACAGATACGCAGTATTTT

V gene: TRBV2
clone size: once
D gene: -
J gene: TRBJ1-1
CDR3 protein: CASSDRRGFTEAFF
CDR3 DNA: TGTGCCAGCAGTGATCGGCGGGGCTTCACTGAAGCTTTCTTT

V gene: TRBV28
clone size: -
D gene: -
J gene: TRBJ1-2
CDR3 protein: CASSLSDLGSIGYTF
CDR3 DNA: TGTGCCAGCAGTTTATCTGACCTCGGTAGCATCGGCTACACCTTC

V gene: TRBV7-2
clone size: -
D gene: TRBD1
J gene: TRBJ2-1
CDR3 protein: CASSSGQGFYNEQFF
CDR3 DNA: TGTGCCAGCAGTTCTGGACAGGGTTTTTACAATGAGCAGTTCTTC

V gene: TRBV7-2
clone size: -
D gene: -
J gene: TRBJ1-1
CDR3 protein: CASSSAGPMNTEAFF
CDR3 DNA: TGTGCCAGCAGCTCGGCGGGGCCCATGAACACTGAAGCTTTCTTT

V gene: TRBV6-1
clone size: -
D gene: TRBD1
J gene: TRBJ1-1
CDR3 protein: CASKQGQGNAEAFF
CDR3 DNA: TGTGCCAGCAAACAGGGACAGGGGAACGCTGAAGCTTTCTTT

V gene: TRBV7-2
clone size: -
D gene: -
J gene: TRBJ2-3
CDR3 protein: CASSLGLVASTDTQYF
CDR3 DNA: TGTGCCAGCAGCTTAGGGCTAGTGGCTAGCACAGATACGCAGTATTTT

V gene: TRBV30
clone size: few
D gene: -
J gene: TRBJ1-1
CDR3 protein: CAWSRRRDTEAFF
CDR3 DNA: TGTGCCTGGAGTCGGAGACGTGACACTGAAGCTTTCTTT

V gene: TRBV5-1
clone size: -
D gene: -
J gene: TRBJ2-1
CDR3 protein: CASSPGMFRRDEQFF
CDR3 DNA: TGCGCCAGCAGCCCCGGGATGTTCAGAAGGGATGAGCAGTTCTTC

V gene: TRBV9
clone size: once
D gene: TRBD2
J gene: TRBJ2-2
CDR3 protein: CASSTPSGGPGELFF
CDR3 DNA: TGTGCCAGCAGCACCCCTAGCGGGGGGCCCGGGGAGCTGTTTTTT

V gene: TRBV5-5
clone size: -
D gene: -
J gene: TRBJ1-2
CDR3 protein: CASSFLVVAEANYGYTF
CDR3 DNA: TGTGCCAGCAGCTTCCTTGTGGTCGCCGAGGCAAACTATGGCTACACCTTC

V gene: TRBV6-1
clone size: -
D gene: TRBD1
J gene: TRBJ1-5
CDR3 protein: CASGGQGQPQHF
CDR3 DNA: TGTGCCAGCGGGGGACAGGGTCAGCCCCAGCATTTT

V gene: TRBV28
clone size: -
D gene: TRBD1
J gene: TRBJ1-6
CDR3 protein: CASSPPGQGASPLHF
CDR3 DNA: TGTGCCAGCAGTCCACCGGGACAGGGGGCATCACCCCTCCACTTT

V gene: TRBV11-2
clone size: few
D gene: -
J gene: TRBJ2-7
CDR3 protein: CASSLESDSSYEQYF
CDR3 DNA: TGTGCCAGCAGCTTAGAGTCCGACAGCTCCTACGAGCAGTACTTC

V gene: TRBV9
clone size: -
D gene: -
J gene: TRBJ2-6
CDR3 protein: CASSVGPGAGANVLTF
CDR3 DNA: TGTGCCAGCAGCGTAGGACCGGGGGCTGGGGCCAACGTCCTGACTTTC

V gene: TRBV5-4
clone size: -
D gene: TRBD2
J gene: TRBJ2-2
CDR3 protein: CASSSAGGNTGELFF
CDR3 DNA: TGTGCCAGCAGCTCAGCGGGGGGGAACACCGGGGAGCTGTTTTTT

V gene: TRBV7-9
clone size: few
D gene: -
J gene: TRBJ2-3
CDR3 protein: CSSSFYTDTQYF
CDR3 DNA: TGTTCCAGCAGCTTCTACACAGATACGCAGTATTTT

V gene: TRBV18
clone size: -
D gene: TRBD1
J gene: TRBJ2-7
CDR3 protein: CASLKTGTGVYEQYF
CDR3 DNA: TGTGCCAGCTTGAAAACCGGGACAGGGGTATACGAGCAGTACTTC

V gene: TRBV5-1
clone size: -
D gene: -
J gene: TRBJ2-1
CDR3 protein: CASSWDSRGGEEQFF
CDR3 DNA: TGCGCCAGCAGCTGGGACTCGCGGGGAGGAGAAGAGCAGTTCTTC

V gene: TRBV7-2
clone size: few
D gene: -
J gene: TRBJ1-1
CDR3 protein: CASSGQLNTEAFF
CDR3 DNA: TGTGCCAGCAGCGGACAGTTGAACACTGAAGCTTTCTTT

V gene: TRBV6-1
clone size: few
D gene: -
J gene: TRBJ1-1
CDR3 protein: CASSRPGLNTEAFF
CDR3 DNA: TGTGCCAGCTCACGCCCGGGATTGAACACTGAAGCTTTCTTT

V gene: TRBV19
clone size: few
D gene: TRBD1
J gene: TRBJ1-1
CDR3 protein: CASSTRGRDTEAFF
CDR3 DNA: TGTGCCAGTAGTACCAGGGGGCGAGACACTGAAGCTTTCTTT

V gene: TRBV7-3
clone size: few
D gene: -
J gene: TRBJ1-1
CDR3 protein: CASSLTGGLNTEAFF
CDR3 DNA: TGTGCCAGCAGCTTAACGGGGGGGTTGAACACTGAAGCTTTCTTT

V gene: TRBV29-1
clone size: few
D gene: TRBD1
J gene: TRBJ1-1
CDR3 protein: CSVEGGTGDTEAFF
CDR3 DNA: TGCAGCGTTGAAGGGGGGACAGGGGACACTGAAGCTTTCTTT

V gene: TRBV12-1
clone size: -
D gene: -
J gene: TRBJ2-5
CDR3 protein: CASSFWRGETQYF
CDR3 DNA: TGTGCCAGCAGCTTTTGGCGGGGAGAGACCCAGTACTTC

V gene: TRBV2
clone size: -
D gene: -
J gene: TRBJ1-5
CDR3 protein: CASSGGEPQHF
CDR3 DNA: TGTGCCAGCAGTGGGGGAGAGCCCCAGCATTTT

V gene: TRBV27
clone size: -
D gene: -
J gene: TRBJ2-1
CDR3 protein: CASSKWGGFHEQFF
CDR3 DNA: TGTGCCAGCAGTAAGTGGGGGGGCTTCCATGAGCAGTTCTTC

V gene: TRBV14
clone size: once
D gene: -
J gene: TRBJ1-1
CDR3 protein: CASSQDWRGAAYEAFF
CDR3 DNA: TGTGCCAGCAGCCAAGATTGGCGGGGGGCCGCGTATGAAGCTTTCTTT

V gene: TRBV5-4
clone size: once
D gene: -
J gene: TRBJ1-2
CDR3 protein: CASSASPGQKTNGYTF
CDR3 DNA: TGTGCCAGCAGCGCTTCGCCGGGACAAAAGACTAATGGCTACACCTTC

V gene: TRBV14
clone size: -
D gene: -
J gene: TRBJ1-2
CDR3 protein: CASSPTTGYGYTF
CDR3 DNA: TGTGCCAGCAGCCCTACCACAGGGTATGGCTACACCTTC

V gene: TRBV6-1
clone size: -
D gene: -
J gene: TRBJ2-5
CDR3 protein: CASSDQGGVVIETQYF
CDR3 DNA: TGTGCCAGCAGTGACCAGGGGGGAGTTGTCATCGAGACCCAGTACTTC

V gene: TRBV7-9
clone size: few
D gene: TRBD1
J gene: TRBJ2-1
CDR3 protein: CASQGQGDSSYNEQFF
CDR3 DNA: TGTGCCAGCCAAGGGCAGGGGGATAGCTCCTACAATGAGCAGTTCTTC